This T cell receptor (beta chain) was sequenced in a study of blood T cell repertoires in COVID-19. In the study overall: There were acute and convalescent COVID-19 samples, and they came from the United States, Italy and Spain. The analysed material was cDNA or gDNA that came from T cells, B-cell-depleted T cells, or PBMCs.

Authors' processing steps: Amplification with reference gene primers provided the estimates of nucleated cell counts. The protocol was immunoSEQ multiplex PCR, while the TCRdb copy is restricted to in-frame clones and leaves out a portion. Clone size and V and J calls were adopted from that table, with D and trimming inferred from the DNA. The data show over 100,000 clones, around 80% seen once. This CDR3 contains 15 residues. The J segment lost 7 bases and the V segment lost 3 bases, leaving 2 bases of the junction unmatched. Germline CDR1 reads LGHDT; CDR2 reads YNNKEL (reference sequence). Material for sequencing was peripheral blood. This TCR was sampled from a man in his fifties or sixties with active or convalescent COVID-19. The chain couples TRBV3-1 (or the pseudogene TRBV3-2) to TRBJ2-3, with 15 bases lining up with TRBD2. The CDR3 DNA reads TGTGCCAGCAGCCAGGGACTAGCGGGAGGAAATACGCAGTATTTT. Amino acid sequence: CASSQGLAGGNTQYF.